The clone carrying this TCR beta chain was seen ten or more times. Its antigen is not known. These data belong to a study of T-cell memory formation after mild COVID-19. Study information: In these data, TCR clusters were largely donor specific. Study results and limitations: Whereas later expanders leaned CD4+, clones contracting day 15 to 85 showed a balanced CD4/CD8 makeup.

cDNA libraries for TCR alpha and TCR beta, carrying sample barcodes and UMIs, came from 5'RACE with constant-segment primers. A single record per CDR3 protein comes from TCRdb applying MiXCR to the 5' RACE reads. The sample has fewer than 700,000 distinct CDR3 sequences; about 20% are singletons. Trimming removed 4 bases from V and 7 bases from J; junction bases left unmatched: 14. Germline V gene data show CDR1 as SQVTM and CDR2 as ANQGSEA. CDR3 size: 16 residues. This receptor was identified in an adult woman who had mild COVID-19 (a few samples of this study predate the infection). Cell type and time point are not known. Material: PBMCs or a T cell subset sorted from them (not recorded which). The chain couples TRBV29-1 to TRBJ2-1; 9 nucleotides align to TRBD2. The CDR3 sequence: CSVGRLAGAKGNEQFF. DNA for the CDR3: TGCAGCGTTGGTAGATTAGCGGGAGCAAAAGGTAATGAGCAGTTCTTC.